Presented here are 27 T cell receptor beta chains from one specimen sequenced in a study of blood T cell repertoires in COVID-19. Assay used: immunoSEQ multiplex PCR; TCRdb lists only in-frame clones, some missing. This repertoire shows about 440,000 clones, 70% to 90% found once; its top ten account for approximately 2%. Sample: PBMCs or T cells enriched from blood (not recorded which). Every receptor here comes from a young woman with acute COVID-19.

The chain is built from TRBV9 and TRBJ1-4, with TRBD1 identical over 8 bases. The CDR3 length is 14 residues. The V gene end was trimmed by 3 bases and the J gene end by 8 bases; junction bases not matched to a gene: 6. Germline V gene data show CDR1 as SGDLS and CDR2 as YYNGEE. CDR3 nucleotide sequence: TGTGCCAGCAGCGCTCCGGGACAGGCCGAAAAACTGTTTTTT. This codes for CASSAPGQAEKLFF.

The chain joins TRBV7-2 to TRBJ2-1; TRBD2 matches at 7 bases. The germline V gene encodes CDR1 SGHTA and CDR2 FQGNSA. V was clipped by 0 bases and J by 0 bases; unmatched bases: 5. The CDR3 consists of 17 residues. CDR3 nucleotide sequence: TGTGCCAGCAGCTTAGCGGGGGGACTAAACTCCTACAATGAGCAGTTCTTC. Translation: CASSLAGGLNSYNEQFF.

V usage is TRBV27 and J usage is TRBJ2-3; weak D call: TRBD1 (6 bases). V lost 5 bases and J 2 bases, leaving 14 bases between the germline ends. The V gene's germline CDR1 is MNHEY and CDR2 SMNVEV (reference sequence). This CDR3 is built from 15 residues. The CDR3 spells CASSPKGVITDTQYF. As DNA, the CDR3 is TGTGCCAGCAGTCCGAAGGGGGTTATCACAGATACGCAGTATTTT.

This chain uses TRBV13 with TRBJ1-5; D is ambiguous. Trimming stripped 0 bases from V and 1 base from J, with 13 bases between. This CDR3 comprises 17 residues. CDR1 and CDR2 from the germline V gene are PRHDT and FYEKMQ (reference sequence). In DNA, the CDR3 is TGTGCCAGCAGCTTAGGCGGTCCAGGTTCCAGCAATCAGCCCCAGCATTTT. Protein product: CASSLGGPGSSNQPQHF.

In this sample, this clone turned up once. CDR3 residues: CAWSAVGGLAGEGYEQYF. CDR3 DNA: TGTGCCTGGAGTGCGGTAGGGGGACTAGCGGGAGAGGGTTACGAGCAGTACTTC. This chain joins TRBV30 and TRBJ2-7; 14 bases are shared with TRBD2. V lost 1 base and J lost 4; bases outside the gene matches: 12. The length of the CDR3 is 18 residues. Germline V gives CDR1 GTSNPN, CDR2 SVGIG (reference sequence).

The J gene is TRBJ1-4, the V gene TRBV2, with D perhaps matching TRBD1 (6 bases). In germline, CDR1 is SNHLY, CDR2 FYNNEI. V was cut by 6 bases and J by 5 bases, with 16 bases left in between. The CDR3 runs to 15 residues. CDR3 sequence reads: CASSLRQDFNEKLFF. CDR3 nucleotides: TGTGCCAGCAGCCTACGACAGGATTTCAATGAAAAACTGTTTTTT.

The CDR3 spells CATPPSDRRNTEAFF. CDR3 DNA: TGTGCCACCCCCCCGTCGGACAGGCGGAACACTGAAGCTTTCTTT. The genes are TRBV2 and TRBJ1-1, with 7 bases matching TRBD1. J gave up 1 base and V 10 bases, and 12 bases lay outside the gene matches. In germline, CDR1 is SNHLY, CDR2 FYNNEI. CDR3 length: 15 residues.

The J gene is TRBJ2-5, the V gene TRBV7-9; 10 bases match TRBD2. Germline assignment: CDR1 SEHNR and CDR2 FQNEAQ (reference sequence). The length of the CDR3 is 14 residues. Unmatched junction bases numbered 7, after V lost 7 bases and J lost 5 bases. CDR3 residues: CASTRGTSVETQYF. Written as DNA, the CDR3 is TGTGCCAGCACTCGTGGGACTAGCGTGGAGACCCAGTACTTC. The variable domain in full, completed from reference TRBV7-9 and TRBJ2-5, reads DTGVSQNPRHKITKRGQNVTFRCDPISEHNRLYWYRQTLGQGPEFLTYFQNEAQLEKSRLLSDRFSAERPKGSFSTLEIQRTEQGDSAMYLCASTRGTSVETQYFGPGTRLLVL.

The J gene is TRBJ2-1, the V gene TRBV3-1 (or the pseudogene TRBV3-2); D call uncertain. The CDR3 runs to 13 residues. Trimming left V 5 bases short and J 8 bases short, with 13 bases between. Germline CDR1 LGHDT, CDR2 YNNKEL (reference sequence). This chain's CDR3 is CASSADGRHEQFF. CDR3 nucleotide sequence: TGTGCCAGCAGCGCGGATGGTAGGCATGAGCAGTTCTTC.

The J gene is TRBJ1-2, the V gene TRBV25-1, with TRBD1 as a possible D gene (6 bases). V was trimmed by 2 bases and J by 2 bases, leaving 9 bases between them. This CDR3 has 14 amino acids. Germline V gene lookup returns CDR1 MGHDK and CDR2 SYGVNS. This chain's CDR3 is CASSEGGRNYGYTF. CDR3 nucleotides: TGTGCCAGCAGTGAAGGGGGCCGGAACTATGGCTACACCTTC.

V is TRBV5-1 and J is TRBJ1-6; D unresolved. The CDR3 length is 16 residues. The germline V gene has CDR1 SGHRS and CDR2 YFSETQ. V lost 0 bases, J lost 7 bases, and 14 bases lay in between. CDR3 sequence (DNA): TGCGCCAGCAGCTTGGGGGATAACTCGGGGAATTCACCCCTCCACTTT. This translates into CASSLGDNSGNSPLHF.

V and J are TRBV16 and TRBJ2-7; 7 bases match TRBD1. After removal of 4 bases from V and 2 bases from J, the junction contained 5 bases not matched to a gene. Germline V lookup: CDR1 KGHSY, CDR2 FQNENV. The CDR3 spans 14 residues. This chain's CDR3 is CASSRRQGAYEQYF. For the CDR3, the DNA is TGTGCCAGCAGCCGGCGGCAGGGGGCCTACGAGCAGTACTTC.

The rearrangement links TRBV13 to TRBJ1-2; no clear D. V shed 0 bases and J shed 4 bases, with 12 bases lying between them. Germline V lookup: CDR1 PRHDT, CDR2 FYEKMQ (reference sequence). The CDR3 is 15 residues long. The CDR3: CASSLGLRASYGYTF. CDR3 sequence (DNA): TGTGCCAGCAGCTTAGGCCTGAGGGCCTCCTATGGCTACACCTTC.

The chain recombines TRBV5-1 with TRBJ2-5; 10 nucleotides line up with TRBD2. V shed 3 bases and J 2 bases; nucleotides not matched to a gene: 4. CDR1 SGHRS and CDR2 YFSETQ come from the germline V gene. This CDR3 spans 15 amino acids. CDR3 protein: CASSSGTSVQETQYF. The CDR3 DNA sequence: TGCGCCAGCAGCTCCGGGACTAGCGTACAAGAGACCCAGTACTTC.

This clone was observed once. The chain is built from TRBV2 and TRBJ1-5; 8 bases align to TRBD1. V shed 3 bases, J shed 0 bases, and the junction held 4 bases outside the gene matches. CDR1 is SNHLY, CDR2 FYNNEI, per germline. The length of the CDR3 is 16 residues. The CDR3 loop reads CASSESGGSSNQPQHF. CDR3 sequence (DNA): TGTGCCAGCAGTGAGTCAGGGGGCTCTAGCAATCAGCCCCAGCATTTT.

The gene calls are TRBV11-3 and TRBJ2-1; 14 nucleotides line up with TRBD2. J was trimmed by 7 bases and V by 4 bases; bases with no gene match: 12. This CDR3 contains 18 residues. From germline, CDR1 is SGHNT and CDR2 YENEEA. The CDR3 is CASSYEGGLAGEVNEQFF. The CDR3, as DNA: TGTGCCAGCAGCTACGAGGGGGGACTAGCGGGAGAAGTAAATGAGCAGTTCTTC.

This clone was picked up one time. This chain connects TRBV25-1 to TRBJ1-2; D uncertain. Germline V gene sequence: CDR1 MGHDK, CDR2 SYGVNS. Trimming removed 8 bases from V and 5 bases from J, with 12 bases in between. CDR3 length equals 12 residues. The CDR3 loop reads CASSWQSYGYTF. The CDR3, as DNA: TGTGCCAGCTCATGGCAGTCTTATGGCTACACCTTC.

This chain connects TRBV5-4 to TRBJ1-1; possible D gene TRBD1, 6 bases. V shed 2 bases and J shed 1 base, with 12 bases lying between them. CDR1 SGHNT and CDR2 YYREEE come from the germline V gene (reference sequence). The CDR3 is 15 residues long. The CDR3 protein is CASSFTEQGNTEAFF. Written as DNA, the CDR3 is TGTGCCAGCAGCTTCACCGAACAGGGGAACACTGAAGCTTTCTTT.

This chain uses TRBV5-4 with TRBJ1-2; D is undetermined. Germline CDR1 is SGHNT and CDR2 is YYREEE (reference sequence). The CDR3 sequence is 14 residues long. Trimming cost V 0 bases and J 8 bases, with 14 bases left between them. CDR3 bases: TGTGCCAGCAGCTTGGCCCTCGCCCTAGGCGGCTACACCTTC. It specifies CASSLALALGGYTF.

The chain is built from TRBV6-5 and TRBJ1-1; D is unresolved. CDR3 length: 13 amino acids. Germline V CDR1 and CDR2: MNHEY, SVGAGI. Trimming removed 5 bases from V and 10 bases from J, with 17 bases in between. CDR3 DNA: TGTGCCAGCAGTCATGACAAGGATCGACCAGCTTTCTTT. Amino acid sequence: CASSHDKDRPAFF.

CDR3 nucleotides: TGTGCTAGTGGTTTGGGAGGACAGGGAAATCAGCCCCAGCATTTT. Its protein is CASGLGGQGNQPQHF. The chain combines TRBV12-5 with TRBJ1-5; 8 positions match TRBD1. In germline, CDR1 is LGHNT, CDR2 FRNRAP. The CDR3 totals 15 residues. V gave up 1 base and J gave up 4 bases; unmatched junction bases: 3.

V and J are TRBV5-1 and TRBJ2-7; perhaps TRBD1 as D (6 bases). Germline values: CDR1 SGHRS, CDR2 YFSETQ. Trimming took 0 bases from V and 5 from J, leaving 12 bases between them. CDR3 length equals 14 residues. DNA of the CDR3: TGCGCCAGCAGCTTGGGTCAGGGGTATAACGAGCAGTACTTC. It translates to CASSLGQGYNEQYF.

This chain uses TRBV5-4 with TRBJ2-7; perhaps TRBD1 as D (6 bases). V dropped 4 bases and J dropped 3 bases, with 23 bases sitting between them. CDR1 is SGHNT, CDR2 YYREEE, per germline (reference sequence). The CDR3 length is 17 residues. The CDR3: CASSTSGTGMARYEQYF. The CDR3 DNA follows: TGTGCCAGCAGCACATCCGGAACAGGGATGGCTCGCTACGAGCAGTACTTC. Together with reference TRBV5-4 and TRBJ2-7, the CDR3 gives the full variable domain: ETGVTQSPTHLIKTRGQQVTLRCSSQSGHNTVSWYQQALGQGPQFIFQYYREEENGRGNFPPRFSGLQFPNYSSELNVNALELDDSALYLCASSTSGTGMARYEQYFGPGTRLTVT.

In regard to this clone: The identical CDR3 is also encoded by other nucleotide sequences in the sample. V and J are TRBV4-1 and TRBJ2-7; D is uncertain. CDR1 MGHRA and CDR2 YSYEKL come from the germline V gene. The CDR3 has 13 amino acids. V was clipped by 1 base and J by 4 bases, with 8 bases between them. The CDR3 loop is CASSQGGVYEQYF. The CDR3 DNA is TGCGCCAGCAGCCAAGGTGGAGTATACGAGCAGTACTTC.

This clone was detected a few times. Written as DNA, the CDR3 is TGTGCCAGCAGTTTATTAGGGGCAGATACGCAGTATTTT. Its protein is CASSLLGADTQYF. This sequence joins TRBV27 and TRBJ2-3; D possibly corresponds to TRBD1 (5 bases). Germline V gene sequence: CDR1 MNHEY, CDR2 SMNVEV (reference sequence). The CDR3 spans 13 residues. The germline V and J ends were trimmed by 1 base and 4 bases, with 6 bases remaining between them.

This sequence joins TRBV7-6 and TRBJ2-7, with TRBD1 matching 7 bases. The germline V gene encodes CDR1 SGHVS and CDR2 FNYEAQ. The CDR3 runs 14 residues. Trimming cost V 5 bases and J 2 bases; bases outside gene matches: 6. CDR3 loop: CASSIGTAPYEQYF. The CDR3 DNA follows: TGTGCCAGCAGCATAGGGACAGCTCCCTACGAGCAGTACTTC.

This chain joins TRBV18 and TRBJ1-4, with D perhaps matching TRBD1 (5 bases). The CDR3 runs to 17 residues. CDR1 KGHSH and CDR2 LQKENI come from the germline V gene. V lost 2 bases and J 2 bases, leaving 15 bases between the germline ends. The CDR3 loop is CASSPGTGKPTNEKLFF. CDR3 nucleotides: TGTGCCAGCTCACCAGGAACAGGAAAACCGACTAATGAAAAACTGTTTTTT.